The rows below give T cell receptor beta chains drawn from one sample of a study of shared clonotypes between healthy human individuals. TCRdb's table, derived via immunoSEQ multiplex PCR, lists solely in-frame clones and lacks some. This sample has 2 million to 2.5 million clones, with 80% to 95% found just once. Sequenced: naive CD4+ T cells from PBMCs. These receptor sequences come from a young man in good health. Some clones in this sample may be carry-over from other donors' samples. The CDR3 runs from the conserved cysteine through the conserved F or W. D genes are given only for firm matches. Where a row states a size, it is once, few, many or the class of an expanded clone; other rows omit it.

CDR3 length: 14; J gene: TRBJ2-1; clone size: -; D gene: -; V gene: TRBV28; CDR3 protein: CASNHRVSYNEQFF; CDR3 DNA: TGTGCCAGCAATCACAGGGTCTCCTACAATGAGCAGTTCTTC
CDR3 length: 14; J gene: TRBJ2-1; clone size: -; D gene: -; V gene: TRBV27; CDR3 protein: CASSSGQSYNEQFF; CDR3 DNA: TGTGCCAGCAGTTCAGGACAGTCTTACAATGAGCAGTTCTTC
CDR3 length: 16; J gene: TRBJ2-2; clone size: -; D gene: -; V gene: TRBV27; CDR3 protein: CASSQEQWAPTGELFF; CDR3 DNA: TGTGCCAGCAGTCAAGAACAATGGGCGCCGACCGGGGAGCTGTTTTTT
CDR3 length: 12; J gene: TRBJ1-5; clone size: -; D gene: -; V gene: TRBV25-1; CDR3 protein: CASSAVDQPQHF; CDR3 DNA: TGTGCCAGCAGCGCAGTCGATCAGCCCCAGCATTTT
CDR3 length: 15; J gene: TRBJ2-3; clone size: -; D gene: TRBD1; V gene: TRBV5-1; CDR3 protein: CASSLGGQSTDTQYF; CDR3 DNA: TGCGCCAGCAGCTTGGGGGGACAGAGCACAGATACGCAGTATTTT
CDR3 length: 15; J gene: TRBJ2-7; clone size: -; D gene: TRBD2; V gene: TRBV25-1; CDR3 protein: CASSEYRGGDDEQYF; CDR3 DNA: TGTGCCAGCAGTGAATATCGGGGAGGGGACGACGAGCAGTACTTC
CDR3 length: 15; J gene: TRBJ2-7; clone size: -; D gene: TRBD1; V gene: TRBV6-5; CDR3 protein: CASSYSGAGGREQYF; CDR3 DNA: TGTGCCAGCAGTTACTCGGGGGCAGGGGGCAGGGAGCAGTACTTC
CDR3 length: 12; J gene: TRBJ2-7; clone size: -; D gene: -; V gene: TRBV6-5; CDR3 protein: CASRHGNPRQYF; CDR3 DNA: TGTGCCAGCAGACACGGGAACCCCCGGCAGTACTTC
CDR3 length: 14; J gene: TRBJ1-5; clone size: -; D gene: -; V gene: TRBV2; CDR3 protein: CASSERLEGQPQHF; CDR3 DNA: TGTGCCAGCAGTGAAAGGCTGGAGGGCCAGCCCCAGCATTTT
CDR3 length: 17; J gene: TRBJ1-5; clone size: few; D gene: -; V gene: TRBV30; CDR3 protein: CAWSVLVWVYSNQPQHF; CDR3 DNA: TGTGCCTGGAGTGTACTGGTCTGGGTCTATAGCAATCAGCCCCAGCATTTT
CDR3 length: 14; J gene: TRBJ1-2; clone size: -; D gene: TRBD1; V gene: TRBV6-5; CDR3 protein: CASKTGAPGYGYTF; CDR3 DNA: TGTGCCAGCAAGACAGGGGCGCCCGGCTATGGCTACACCTTC
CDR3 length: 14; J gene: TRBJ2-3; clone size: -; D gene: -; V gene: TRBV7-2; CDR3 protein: CASSPPGNTDTQYF; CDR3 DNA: TGTGCCAGCAGCCCCCCTGGGAACACAGATACGCAGTATTTT
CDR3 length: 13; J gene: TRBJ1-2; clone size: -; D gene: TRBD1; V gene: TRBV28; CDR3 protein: CASTPGQGYGYTF; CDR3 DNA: TGTGCCAGCACCCCGGGACAGGGATATGGCTACACCTTC
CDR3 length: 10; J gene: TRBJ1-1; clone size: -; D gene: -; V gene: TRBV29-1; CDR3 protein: CSVRGTEAFF; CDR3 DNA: TGCAGCGTAAGGGGGACTGAAGCTTTCTTT
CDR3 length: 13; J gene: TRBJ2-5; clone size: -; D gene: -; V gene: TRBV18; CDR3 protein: CASSPALQETQYF; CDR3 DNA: TGTGCCAGCTCACCGGCCCTCCAAGAGACCCAGTACTTC
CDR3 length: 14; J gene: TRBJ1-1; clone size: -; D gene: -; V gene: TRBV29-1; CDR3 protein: CSVESLRQNTEAFF; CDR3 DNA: TGCAGCGTTGAAAGCCTCCGGCAAAACACTGAAGCTTTCTTT
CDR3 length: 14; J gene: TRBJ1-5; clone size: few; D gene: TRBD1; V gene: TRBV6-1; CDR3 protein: CASRPRGRLGTQHF; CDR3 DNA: TGTGCCAGCAGGCCGAGGGGGCGACTTGGAACCCAGCATTTT
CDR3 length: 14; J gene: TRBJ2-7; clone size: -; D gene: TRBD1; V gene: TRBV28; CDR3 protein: CASSLIRGKGEQYF; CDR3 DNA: TGTGCCAGCAGTTTGATCAGGGGGAAAGGCGAGCAGTACTTC
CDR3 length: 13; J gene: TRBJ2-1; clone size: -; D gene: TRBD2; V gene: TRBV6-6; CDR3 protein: CASTWTSSNEQFF; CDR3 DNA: TGTGCCAGCACCTGGACTAGTTCCAATGAGCAGTTCTTC
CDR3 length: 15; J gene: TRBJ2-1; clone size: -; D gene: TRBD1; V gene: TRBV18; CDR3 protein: CASSPLRGQYNEQFF; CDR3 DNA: TGTGCCAGCTCACCTCTACGGGGACAGTACAATGAGCAGTTCTTC
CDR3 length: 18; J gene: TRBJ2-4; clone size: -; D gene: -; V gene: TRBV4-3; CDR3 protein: CASSQEFLVDVAKNIQYF; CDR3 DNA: TGCGCCAGCAGCCAAGAGTTTTTAGTGGATGTAGCCAAAAACATTCAGTACTTC
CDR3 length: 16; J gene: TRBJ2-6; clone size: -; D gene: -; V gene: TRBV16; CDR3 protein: CASSPHPVSGANVLTF; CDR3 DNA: TGTGCCAGCAGCCCCCATCCTGTTTCTGGGGCCAACGTCCTGACTTTC
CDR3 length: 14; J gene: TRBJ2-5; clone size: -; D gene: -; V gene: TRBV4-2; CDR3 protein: CASSQGRYQETQYF; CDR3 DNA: TGTGCCAGCAGCCAGGGGAGGTACCAAGAGACCCAGTACTTC
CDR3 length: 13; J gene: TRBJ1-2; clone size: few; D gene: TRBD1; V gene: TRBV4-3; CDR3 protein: CASSKTGDYGYTF; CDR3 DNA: TGCGCCAGCAGCAAGACAGGGGACTATGGCTACACCTTC
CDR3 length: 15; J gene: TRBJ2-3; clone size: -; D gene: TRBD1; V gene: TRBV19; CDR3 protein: CASSLRQGGRDTQYF; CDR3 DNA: TGTGCCAGTAGTCTTCGACAGGGGGGACGCGATACGCAGTATTTT
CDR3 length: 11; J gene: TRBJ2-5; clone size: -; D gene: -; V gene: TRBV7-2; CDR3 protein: CASSSQETQYF; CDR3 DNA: TGTGCCAGCAGCTCACAAGAGACCCAGTACTTC
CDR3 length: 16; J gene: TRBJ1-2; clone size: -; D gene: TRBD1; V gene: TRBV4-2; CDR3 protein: CASSQEAGTGDYGYTF; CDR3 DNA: TGTGCCAGCAGCCAAGAGGCCGGGACAGGGGACTATGGCTACACCTTC
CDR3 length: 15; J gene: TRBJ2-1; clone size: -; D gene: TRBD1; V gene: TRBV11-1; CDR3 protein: CASSYDRAAYNEQFF; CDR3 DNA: TGTGCCAGCAGCTACGACAGGGCCGCCTACAATGAGCAGTTCTTC
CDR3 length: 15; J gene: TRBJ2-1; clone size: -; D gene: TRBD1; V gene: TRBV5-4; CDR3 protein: CASSSQGALTSRQFF; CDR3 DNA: TGTGCCAGCAGCTCACAGGGGGCCCTCACAAGTCGGCAGTTCTTC
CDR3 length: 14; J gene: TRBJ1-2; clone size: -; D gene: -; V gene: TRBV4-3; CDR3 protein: CASSQVEAIYGYTF; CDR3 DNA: TGCGCCAGCAGCCAAGTGGAGGCGATTTATGGCTACACCTTC
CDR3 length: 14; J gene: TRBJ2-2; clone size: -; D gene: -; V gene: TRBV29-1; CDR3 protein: CSVESRGASGELFF; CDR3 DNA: TGCAGCGTTGAGTCGAGGGGGGCCTCCGGGGAGCTGTTTTTT
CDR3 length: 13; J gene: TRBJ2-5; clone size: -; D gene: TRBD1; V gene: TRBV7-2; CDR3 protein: CASIKTGVETQYF; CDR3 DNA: TGTGCCAGCATCAAGACAGGGGTAGAGACCCAGTACTTC